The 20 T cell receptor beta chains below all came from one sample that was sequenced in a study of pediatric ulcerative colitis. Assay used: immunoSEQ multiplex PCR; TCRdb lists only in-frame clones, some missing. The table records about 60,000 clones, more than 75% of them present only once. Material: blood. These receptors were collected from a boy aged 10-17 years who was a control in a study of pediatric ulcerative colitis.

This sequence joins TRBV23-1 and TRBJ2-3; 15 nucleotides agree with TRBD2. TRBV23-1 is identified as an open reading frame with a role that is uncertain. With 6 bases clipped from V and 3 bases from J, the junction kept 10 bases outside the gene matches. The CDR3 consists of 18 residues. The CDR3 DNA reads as TGCGCCAGCAGACGGACTAGCGGGGGGGCTTCGTTAACAGATACGCAGTATTTT. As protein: CASRRTSGGASLTDTQYF.

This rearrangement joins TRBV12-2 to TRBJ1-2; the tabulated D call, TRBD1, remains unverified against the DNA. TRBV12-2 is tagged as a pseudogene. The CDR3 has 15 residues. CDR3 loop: CASRLARGTGYGYTF. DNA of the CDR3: TGTGCAAGTCGCTTAGCGCGTGGGACAGGCTACGGCTACACCTTC.

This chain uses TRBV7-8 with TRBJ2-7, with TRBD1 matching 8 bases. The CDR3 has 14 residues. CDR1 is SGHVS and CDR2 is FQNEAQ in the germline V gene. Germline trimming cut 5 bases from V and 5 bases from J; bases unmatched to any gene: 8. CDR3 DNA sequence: TGTGCCAGCAGCCGACAGGGGTTTGGGGACGAGCAGTACTTC. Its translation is CASSRQGFGDEQYF.

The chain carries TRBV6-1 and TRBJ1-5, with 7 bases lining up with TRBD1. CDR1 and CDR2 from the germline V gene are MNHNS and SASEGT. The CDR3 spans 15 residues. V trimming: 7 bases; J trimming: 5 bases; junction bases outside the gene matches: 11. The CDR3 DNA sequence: TGTGCCAGCATTTCTCCCTGGGACAGAGATCAGCCCCAGCATTTT. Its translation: CASISPWDRDQPQHF.

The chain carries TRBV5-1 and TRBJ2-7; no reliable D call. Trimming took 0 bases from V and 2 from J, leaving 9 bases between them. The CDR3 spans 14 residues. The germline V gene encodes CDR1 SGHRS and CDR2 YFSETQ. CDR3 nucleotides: TGCGCCAGCAGCTTGGAAAGGGATCCCTACGAGCAGTACTTC. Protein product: CASSLERDPYEQYF.

CDR3 protein: CASRYRQGYTEAFF. DNA for the CDR3: TGTGCCAGCAGATACAGACAGGGGTACACTGAAGCTTTCTTT. The chain carries TRBV6-5 and TRBJ1-1, with 8 bases aligning to TRBD1. V gave up 6 bases and J gave up 3 bases; unmatched junction bases: 6. CDR1 MNHEY and CDR2 SVGAGI come from the germline V gene. This CDR3 spans 14 amino acids.

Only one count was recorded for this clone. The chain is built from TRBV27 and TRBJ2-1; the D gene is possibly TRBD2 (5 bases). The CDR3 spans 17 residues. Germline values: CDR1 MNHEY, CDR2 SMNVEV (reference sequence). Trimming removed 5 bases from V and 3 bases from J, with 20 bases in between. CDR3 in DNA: TGTGCCAGCAGTCTTAAACCCGGGATCGCAAGCTACAATGAGCAGTTCTTC. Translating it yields CASSLKPGIASYNEQFF.

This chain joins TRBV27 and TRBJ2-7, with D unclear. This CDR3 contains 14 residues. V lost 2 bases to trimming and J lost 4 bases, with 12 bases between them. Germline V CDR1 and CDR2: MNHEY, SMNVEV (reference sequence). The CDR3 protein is CASSLGPSGYEQYF. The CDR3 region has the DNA TGTGCCAGCAGTTTAGGCCCATCCGGGTACGAGCAGTACTTC.

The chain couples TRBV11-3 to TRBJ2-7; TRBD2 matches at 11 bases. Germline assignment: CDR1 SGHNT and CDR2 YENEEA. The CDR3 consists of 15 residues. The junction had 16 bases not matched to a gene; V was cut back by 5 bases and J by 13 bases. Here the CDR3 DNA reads TGTGCCAGCAGCCCCATTTTAGCGGGGGGGCGCCGGATTTACTTC. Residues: CASSPILAGGRRIYF.

CDR3 sequence (DNA): TGTGCCAGCAGCCTCCCCCGCCTAGCGGTCTACGAGCAGTACTTC. Protein product: CASSLPRLAVYEQYF. This sequence joins TRBV11-2 and TRBJ2-7; 7 bases line up with TRBD2. The CDR3 length is 15 residues. V was pared by 5 bases and J by 3 bases, with 10 bases of the junction left unmatched. Germline CDR1 SGHAT, CDR2 FQNNGV.

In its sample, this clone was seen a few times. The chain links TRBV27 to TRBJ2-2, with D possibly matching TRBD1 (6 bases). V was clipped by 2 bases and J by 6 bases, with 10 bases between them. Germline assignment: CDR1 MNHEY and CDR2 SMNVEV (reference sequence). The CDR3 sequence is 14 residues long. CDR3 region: CASSLRQGSGELFF. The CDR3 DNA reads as TGTGCCAGCAGTTTACGCCAGGGGTCCGGGGAGCTGTTTTTT.

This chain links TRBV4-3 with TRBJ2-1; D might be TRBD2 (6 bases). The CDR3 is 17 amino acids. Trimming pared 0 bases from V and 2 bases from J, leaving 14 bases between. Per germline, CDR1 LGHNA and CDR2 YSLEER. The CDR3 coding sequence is TGCGCCAGCAGCCAAGAGGTGTGGGCGGGACCCTACAATGAGCAGTTCTTC. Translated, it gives CASSQEVWAGPYNEQFF.

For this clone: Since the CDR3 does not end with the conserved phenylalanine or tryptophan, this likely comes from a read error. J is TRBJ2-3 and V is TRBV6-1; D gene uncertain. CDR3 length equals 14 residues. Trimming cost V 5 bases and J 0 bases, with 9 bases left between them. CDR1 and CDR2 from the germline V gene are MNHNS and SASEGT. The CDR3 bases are TGTGCCAGCAGTTCTGTATCTAGCACAGATACGCAGTATCTT. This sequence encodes CASSSVSSTDTQYL.

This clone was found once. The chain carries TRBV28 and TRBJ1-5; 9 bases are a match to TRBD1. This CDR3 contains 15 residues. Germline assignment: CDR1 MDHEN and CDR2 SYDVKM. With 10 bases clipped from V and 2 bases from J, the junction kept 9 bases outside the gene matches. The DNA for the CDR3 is TGTGCCACCGAGGACAGGGGTGTAGGCAATCAGCCCCAGCATTTT. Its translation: CATEDRGVGNQPQHF.

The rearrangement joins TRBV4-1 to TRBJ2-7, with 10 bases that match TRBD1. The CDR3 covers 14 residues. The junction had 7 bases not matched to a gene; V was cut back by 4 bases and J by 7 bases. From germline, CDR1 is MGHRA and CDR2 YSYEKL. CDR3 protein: CASSRGTGVWEQYF. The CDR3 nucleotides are TGCGCCAGCAGCCGAGGGACAGGGGTTTGGGAGCAGTACTTC.

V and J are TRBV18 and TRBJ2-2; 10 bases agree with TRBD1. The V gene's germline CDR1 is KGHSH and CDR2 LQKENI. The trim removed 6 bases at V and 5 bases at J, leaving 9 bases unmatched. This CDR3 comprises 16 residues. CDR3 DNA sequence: TGTGCCAGCTCCCAAACCGGGACAGGGGTTACCGGGGAGCTGTTTTTT. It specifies CASSQTGTGVTGELFF.

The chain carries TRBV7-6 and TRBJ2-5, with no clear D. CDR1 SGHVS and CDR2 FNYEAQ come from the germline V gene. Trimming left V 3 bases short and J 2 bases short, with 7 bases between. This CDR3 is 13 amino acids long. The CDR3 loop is CASSFLAQETQYF. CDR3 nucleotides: TGTGCCAGCAGCTTTCTCGCTCAAGAGACCCAGTACTTC.

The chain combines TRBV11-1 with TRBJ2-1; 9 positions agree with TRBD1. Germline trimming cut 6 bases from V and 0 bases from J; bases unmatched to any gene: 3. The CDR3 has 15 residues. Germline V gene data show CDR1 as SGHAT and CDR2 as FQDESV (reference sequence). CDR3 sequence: CASRKTGGSYNEQFF. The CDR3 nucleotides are TGTGCCAGCAGAAAGACAGGGGGCTCCTACAATGAGCAGTTCTTC.

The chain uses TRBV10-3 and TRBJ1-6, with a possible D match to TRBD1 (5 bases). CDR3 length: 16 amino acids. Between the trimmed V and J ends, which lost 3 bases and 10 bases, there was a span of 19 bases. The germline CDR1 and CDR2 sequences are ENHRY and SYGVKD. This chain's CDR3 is CAISEFQGEGSSPLHF. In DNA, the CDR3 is TGTGCCATCAGTGAATTCCAAGGGGAAGGGAGCTCACCCCTCCACTTT.

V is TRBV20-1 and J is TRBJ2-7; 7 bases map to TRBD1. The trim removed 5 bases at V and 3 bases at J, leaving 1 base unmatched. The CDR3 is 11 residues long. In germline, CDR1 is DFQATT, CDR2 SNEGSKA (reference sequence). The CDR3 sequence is CSARQGYEQYF. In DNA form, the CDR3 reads TGCAGTGCTCGACAGGGCTACGAGCAGTACTTC.